A selection of T cell receptor beta chains follows, all from one sample in a study of blood T cell repertoires in COVID-19. Repertoires were generated with immunoSEQ multiplex PCR, while TCRdb's copy carries only in-frame clones and drops some. The sample lists 110,000 or so clones; around 84% were seen once. Sequenced material: peripheral blood. These receptors were taken from a human donor in a cohort sampled during active COVID-19. Each CDR3 is given with its conserved first and last residue. Fields, in order: D gene, J gene, clone size, V gene, CDR3 protein, CDR3 DNA. The D gene is left open where the match is weak. A clone size is listed for some rows: how often the clone was seen (once, few, many), or a class if it is expanded.

NA | TRBJ2-1 | NA | TRBV7-9 | CASSLAQLGGGEKQFF | TGTGCCAGCAGCTTAGCGCAACTAGGGGGGGGCGAAAAGCAGTTCTTC
TRBD1 | TRBJ1-2 | NA | TRBV30 | CAWRPQGAYGYTF | TGTGCCTGGAGGCCCCAGGGGGCTTATGGCTACACCTTC
NA | TRBJ1-1 | NA | TRBV28 | CASSLSGNTEAFF | TGTGCCAGCAGTTTGTCAGGGAACACTGAAGCTTTCTTT
NA | TRBJ2-7 | NA | TRBV10-2 | CASSNRGSSYEQYF | TGCGCCAGCAGTAATCGGGGGAGCTCCTACGAGCAGTACTTC
NA | TRBJ2-7 | NA | TRBV9 | CASSAGYEQYF | TGTGCCAGCAGCGCGGGCTACGAGCAGTACTTC
TRBD2 | TRBJ2-7 | NA | TRBV18 | CASSPAAGAPDYEQYF | TGTGCCAGCTCACCGGCAGCGGGGGCCCCGGACTACGAGCAGTACTTC
NA | TRBJ2-7 | few | TRBV6-2/TRBV6-3 | CASSSGRGALYEQYF | TGTGCCAGCAGTTCTGGCCGGGGGGCCCTCTACGAGCAGTACTTC
TRBD1 | TRBJ1-5 | NA | TRBV6-5 | CASSPNQGGNQPQHF | TGTGCCAGCAGTCCGAATCAGGGGGGAAATCAGCCCCAGCATTTT
NA | TRBJ2-4 | NA | TRBV11-2 | CASSLLGGTKNIQYF | TGTGCCAGCAGCCTCTTGGGGGGGACAAAAAACATTCAGTACTTC
NA | TRBJ1-1 | NA | TRBV18 | CASSPAGGAGGNTEAFF | TGTGCCAGCTCACCCGCCGGGGGGGCAGGTGGGAACACTGAAGCTTTCTTT
TRBD1 | TRBJ2-3 | NA | TRBV5-4 | CASSSRTGATDTQYF | TGTGCCAGCAGCTCGCGGACAGGGGCCACAGATACGCAGTATTTT
NA | TRBJ1-1 | NA | TRBV6-5 | CASSYWGTTNTEAFF | TGTGCCAGCAGTTACTGGGGCACAACGAACACTGAAGCTTTCTTT
TRBD1 | TRBJ2-1 | NA | TRBV9 | CASSADTGDEQFF | TGTGCCAGCAGCGCCGATACAGGGGATGAGCAGTTCTTC
TRBD2 | TRBJ2-3 | NA | TRBV6-2/TRBV6-3 | CASSYRLASDTQYF | TGTGCCAGCAGTTACAGACTAGCTTCAGATACGCAGTATTTT
NA | TRBJ1-1 | NA | TRBV7-2 | CASSLDREGEAFF | TGTGCCAGCAGCTTAGATAGGGAGGGCGAAGCTTTCTTT
NA | TRBJ1-2 | NA | TRBV30 | CAWSVGGGPPSNYGYTF | TGTGCCTGGAGTGTAGGGGGGGGACCCCCCTCTAACTATGGCTACACCTTC
NA | TRBJ2-7 | NA | TRBV24-1 | CATSDTDSYEQYF | TGTGCCACCAGTGATACGGACAGCTACGAGCAGTACTTC
NA | TRBJ2-1 | few | TRBV6-5 | CASSYSPRTPYNEQFF | TGTGCCAGCAGTTACTCCCCCAGGACACCCTACAATGAGCAGTTCTTC
NA | TRBJ1-2 | once | TRBV7-9 | CASSLSDRRGYTF | TGTGCCAGCAGCTTAAGCGACAGGAGGGGCTACACCTTC
NA | TRBJ2-1 | NA | TRBV6-1 | CASSETGTYNEQFF | TGTGCCAGCAGTGAAACAGGGACCTACAATGAGCAGTTCTTC
NA | TRBJ1-5 | NA | TRBV19 | CAGSGRGLNQPQHF | TGTGCCGGCTCCGGGAGAGGGTTAAATCAGCCCCAGCATTTT
TRBD1 | TRBJ1-1 | once | TRBV28 | CASRPTGGILNTEAFF | TGTGCCAGCAGGCCAACAGGGGGCATACTGAACACTGAAGCTTTCTTT
TRBD1 | TRBJ1-4 | NA | TRBV25-1 | CASSETHRGTNEKLFF | TGTGCCAGCAGTGAGACGCACAGGGGAACTAATGAAAAACTGTTTTTT
NA | TRBJ1-1 | NA | TRBV7-2 | CASSLGTAWLEAFF | TGTGCCAGCAGCTTAGGGACAGCTTGGCTTGAAGCTTTCTTT
TRBD2 | TRBJ2-4 | NA | TRBV29-1 | CSVRQTSGGAGAKNIQYF | TGCAGCGTCCGCCAGACTAGCGGGGGGGCCGGGGCCAAAAACATTCAGTACTTC
NA | TRBJ2-7 | few | TRBV11-2 | CASSLDRNLGSYEQYF | TGTGCCAGCAGCTTAGACAGGAATTTGGGCTCCTACGAGCAGTACTTC
NA | TRBJ1-1 | NA | TRBV18 | CASSPAGTDNTEAFF | TGTGCCAGCTCTCCCGCCGGGACTGATAACACTGAAGCTTTCTTT
NA | TRBJ2-7 | NA | TRBV23-1 | CASSQSRERSSYEQYF | TGCGCCAGCAGTCAATCGAGGGAGAGAAGCTCCTACGAGCAGTACTTC
NA | TRBJ1-2 | NA | TRBV6-6 | CASSPIGDYGYTF | TGTGCCAGCAGCCCCATAGGGGACTATGGCTACACCTTC
NA | TRBJ2-3 | NA | TRBV5-5 | CASSLTYVLVYSTDTQYF | TGTGCCAGCAGCTTGACCTATGTACTCGTCTATTCCACAGATACGCAGTATTTT
NA | TRBJ1-5 | NA | TRBV10-3 | CATAGPNQPQHF | TGTGCCACTGCAGGGCCCAATCAGCCCCAGCATTTT
TRBD1 | TRBJ1-3 | once | TRBV3-1/TRBV3-2 | CASSQQGAGNTIYF | TGTGCCAGCAGCCAACAGGGGGCTGGAAACACCATATATTTT
NA | TRBJ1-2 | once | TRBV24-1 | CATSEGGGYGYTF | TGTGCCACCAGCGAAGGTGGAGGCTATGGCTACACCTTC
TRBD2 | TRBJ2-1 | NA | TRBV7-9 | CASSLLAGGQVEQFF | TGTGCCAGCAGCTTACTAGCGGGGGGGCAAGTTGAGCAGTTCTTC
NA | TRBJ2-1 | once | TRBV6-5 | CASSGQSTDEQFF | TGTGCCAGCAGCGGACAAAGTACTGATGAGCAGTTCTTC
NA | TRBJ2-2 | NA | TRBV5-8 | CASSLTGGTGELFF | TGTGCCAGCAGCTTGACAGGAGGGACCGGGGAGCTGTTTTTT
TRBD1 | TRBJ2-3 | NA | TRBV19 | CASSILWTGAWDTQYF | TGTGCCAGTAGTATTTTGTGGACAGGGGCGTGGGATACGCAGTATTTT
TRBD1 | TRBJ1-3 | NA | TRBV14 | CASSYPRGRGNTIYF | TGTGCCAGCAGTTACCCCAGGGGGCGAGGAAACACCATATATTTT
NA | TRBJ1-1 | few | TRBV28 | CASSYRVGTEAFF | TGTGCCAGCAGTTACAGGGTTGGCACTGAAGCTTTCTTT
NA | TRBJ1-1 | NA | TRBV23-1 | CASSSTGKAEAFF | TGCGCCAGCAGTTCAACAGGGAAGGCTGAAGCTTTCTTT
NA | TRBJ1-2 | NA | TRBV5-8 | CASSPLGGFGYTF | TGTGCCAGCAGCCCGCTTGGGGGGTTTGGCTACACCTTC
TRBD2 | TRBJ2-1 | NA | TRBV18 | CASSPGLAGSYEQFF | TGTGCCAGCTCACCGGGACTAGCGGGGTCCTATGAGCAGTTCTTC
NA | TRBJ1-5 | NA | TRBV6-5 | CASSPPGGEQPQHF | TGTGCCAGCAGTCCGCCGGGGGGGGAACAGCCCCAGCATTTT
NA | TRBJ2-1 | NA | TRBV29-1 | CSARGQRNEQFF | TGCAGCGCCAGGGGCCAGCGGAATGAGCAGTTCTTC
NA | TRBJ2-2 | NA | TRBV12-3/TRBV12-4 | CASTPRGELFF | TGTGCCAGCACCCCGAGGGGGGAGCTGTTTTTT
TRBD1 | TRBJ1-1 | NA | TRBV7-9 | CASSYWTGGVSIEAFF | TGTGCCAGCAGCTACTGGACAGGGGGCGTTTCGATTGAAGCTTTCTTT
TRBD1 | TRBJ1-2 | NA | TRBV5-1 | CASSPDREDGYTF | TGCGCCAGCAGCCCTGACAGGGAGGACGGCTACACCTTC
TRBD2 | TRBJ2-3 | NA | TRBV7-3 | CASSLASGGTDTQYF | TGTGCCAGCAGCTTAGCTAGCGGGGGGACAGATACGCAGTATTTT
NA | TRBJ1-2 | NA | TRBV7-9 | CASSLEGVKGYTF | TGTGCCAGCAGCTTGGAGGGTGTTAAGGGCTACACCTTC
NA | TRBJ1-5 | once | TRBV27 | CASREEGEDQPQHF | TGTGCCAGCAGGGAAGAGGGGGAAGATCAGCCCCAGCATTTT
TRBD1 | TRBJ1-6 | NA | TRBV28 | CASTLSPSGGGQLALHF | TGTGCCAGCACCCTCTCGCCCTCAGGGGGCGGCCAACTGGCCCTCCACTTT
TRBD1 | TRBJ1-6 | NA | TRBV19 | CASTEDRANNSPLHF | TGTGCCAGTACCGAGGACAGGGCAAATAATTCACCCCTCCACTTT
TRBD2 | TRBJ2-3 | NA | TRBV11-2 | CASSWGTSETDTQYF | TGTGCCAGCAGCTGGGGGACTAGCGAGACAGATACGCAGTATTTT
TRBD1 | TRBJ2-7 | NA | TRBV28 | CASSIPGGSYEQYF | TGTGCCAGCAGTATCCCAGGGGGCTCCTACGAGCAGTACTTC
TRBD2 | TRBJ2-3 | NA | TRBV24-1 | CATSDSSGGALTDTQYF | TGTGCCACCAGTGATTCGAGCGGGGGGGCCCTCACAGATACGCAGTATTTT